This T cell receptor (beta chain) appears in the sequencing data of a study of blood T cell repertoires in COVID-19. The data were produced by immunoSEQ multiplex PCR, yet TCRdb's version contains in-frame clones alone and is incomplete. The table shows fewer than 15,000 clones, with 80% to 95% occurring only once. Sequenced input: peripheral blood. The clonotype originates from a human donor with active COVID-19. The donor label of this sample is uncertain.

The CDR3 is CAIRTTRGTLLNYNEQFF. CDR3 DNA: TGTGCTATACGGACCACGCGGGGGACCCTCCTAAACTACAATGAGCAGTTCTTC. This chain joins TRBV11-2 and TRBJ2-1, with 7 bases lining up with TRBD2. The CDR3 totals 18 residues. Germline assignment: CDR1 SGHAT and CDR2 FQNNGV.